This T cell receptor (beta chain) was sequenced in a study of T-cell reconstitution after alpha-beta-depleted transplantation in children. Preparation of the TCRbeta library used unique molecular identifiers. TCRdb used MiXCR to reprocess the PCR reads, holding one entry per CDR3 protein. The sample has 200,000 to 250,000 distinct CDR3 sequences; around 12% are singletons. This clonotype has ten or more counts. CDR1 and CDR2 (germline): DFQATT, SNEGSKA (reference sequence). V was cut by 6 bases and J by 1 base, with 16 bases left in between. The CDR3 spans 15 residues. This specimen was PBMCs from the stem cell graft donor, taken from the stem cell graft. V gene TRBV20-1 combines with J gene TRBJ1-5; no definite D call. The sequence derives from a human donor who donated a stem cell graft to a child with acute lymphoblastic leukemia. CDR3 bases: TGCAGTGCCCTGGTTGAAGGGTTCAGCAATCAGCCCCAGCATTTT. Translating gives CSALVEGFSNQPQHF.